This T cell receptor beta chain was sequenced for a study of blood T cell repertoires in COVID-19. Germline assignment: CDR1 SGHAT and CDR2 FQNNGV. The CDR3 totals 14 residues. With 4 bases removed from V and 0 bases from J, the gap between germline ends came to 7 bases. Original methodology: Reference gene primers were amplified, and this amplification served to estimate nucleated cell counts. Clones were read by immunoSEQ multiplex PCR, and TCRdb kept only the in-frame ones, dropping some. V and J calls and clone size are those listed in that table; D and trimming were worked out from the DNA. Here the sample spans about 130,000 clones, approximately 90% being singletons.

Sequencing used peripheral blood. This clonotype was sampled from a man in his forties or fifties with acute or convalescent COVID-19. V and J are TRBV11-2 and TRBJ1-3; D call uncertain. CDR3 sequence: CASSSPVSGNTIYF. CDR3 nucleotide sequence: TGTGCCAGCAGCTCCCCGGTCTCTGGAAACACCATATATTTT.